This TCR beta chain was captured in a study of T cell responses to AZD1222 COVID-19 vaccine. About the research overall: Pooled samples include second doses given at about 4 or 12 weeks. Overall study findings and caveats: The CD4 TCRs associated with vaccination extended across spike and predominated at 160-218 and 743-854. Donor demographics were predominantly white British with a female majority; clonal diversity may be underestimated. Targets within unmutated variant regions were reportedly found for nearly half of spike-specific TCRs.

Generated by immunoSEQ multiplex PCR, the TCRdb table keeps only in-frame clones and is missing some. This sample has 150,000 or so clones, with about 91% found just once. Trimming took 0 bases from V and 8 from J, leaving 8 bases between them. The CDR3 contains 13 residues. Germline V gene sequence: CDR1 SGHDT, CDR2 YYEEEE. About this clone itself: Its target is not known.

Material: peripheral blood, obtained on day 0 of AZD1222 vaccination. This chain links TRBV5-6 with TRBJ1-4, with D uncertain. The source of this sequence is an adult in good health. The CDR3 protein is CASSLGVQEKLFF. Here the CDR3 DNA reads TGTGCCAGCAGCTTGGGGGTTCAGGAAAAACTGTTTTTT. The full variable domain, with the rest looked up from reference TRBV5-6 and TRBJ1-4, is DAGVTQSPTHLIKTRGQQVTLRCSPKSGHDTVSWYQQALGQGPQFIFQYYEEEERQRGNFPDRFSGHQFPNYSSELNVNALLLGDSALYLCASSLGVQEKLFFGSGTQLSVL.